This T cell receptor beta chain was obtained from a study of blood T cell repertoires in COVID-19. Study at large: From the United States, Italy and Spain came samples of acute and convalescent COVID-19.

Original handling: Estimated nucleated cell counts came from reference gene primer amplification. Only in-frame clones appear in the TCRdb table, and some are missing; sequencing was by immunoSEQ multiplex PCR. V and J calls and clone size follow that table, whereas D and trimming were derived from the DNA. The sample yields roughly 150,000 clones, approximately 82% seen once. The TCR sequence derives from a woman aged 45-60 years with acute or convalescent COVID-19. Sequencing input: peripheral blood.

The CDR3 protein is CASRMGGDAPYEQYF. The CDR3 DNA reads TGTGCCAGCAGAATGGGCGGGGACGCCCCTTACGAGCAGTACTTC. The chain joins TRBV5-4 to TRBJ2-7, with a possible D match to TRBD2 (6 bases). Germline CDR1 SGHNT, CDR2 YYREEE (reference sequence). Between the trimmed V and J ends, which lost 5 bases and 4 bases, there was a span of 19 bases. The CDR3 runs 15 residues.